One sample yielded the 6 T cell receptor beta chains listed below, sequenced in a study of human T cells and chemical hapten exposure. The time point was: patch test 1, 2 weeks after DPC sensitization. Sample treatment: therapeutic diphenylcyclopropenone sensitization with weekly scalp DPC. TCRdb reprocessed the RACE reads with MiXCR, giving one entry per CDR3 protein. Of fewer than 150,000 distinct CDR3 sequences listed, roughly an eighth are singletons. Sequenced material: whole blood, taken in connection with sensitization to the hapten diphenylcyclopropenone (DPC). These TCRs come from a man between 18 and 29 years old with alopecia areata. Some clones in this sample may be carry-over from other donors' samples.

The J gene is TRBJ2-7, the V gene TRBV6-6; D is unresolved. Germline CDR1 MNHNY, CDR2 SVGAGI (reference sequence). The V gene lost 5 bases and the J gene lost 6 bases, with 20 bases spanning the gap. The length of the CDR3 is 15 residues. The chain's CDR3 is CASSPPARSYGEQYV. In DNA, the CDR3 is TGTGCCAGCAGTCCCCCGGCTAGAAGTTACGGCGAGCAGTACGTC.

With respect to this clonotype: The junction shows a germline mismatch at one end, possibly a read error. This sequence joins TRBV11-2 and TRBJ2-1, with D perhaps TRBD1 (6 bases). Germline values: CDR1 SGHAT, CDR2 FQNNGV. This CDR3 has 16 residues. For the CDR3, the DNA is TGTGCCAGCAGCGTAGAGGGACACGGGGCCTACAATGAGCAGTTCTTC. Translation gives CASSVEGHGAYNEQFF.

This clonotype was picked up many times. This rearrangement joins TRBV7-9 to TRBJ1-4, with D perhaps TRBD1 (5 bases). The CDR3 runs to 15 residues. V lost 1 base, J lost 7 bases, and 13 bases lay in between. CDR1 is SEHNR and CDR2 is FQNEAQ in the germline V gene (reference sequence). CDR3 protein: CASSLVRDGTEKLFF. CDR3 coding DNA: TGTGCCAGCAGCTTAGTACGGGACGGTACTGAAAAACTGTTTTTT.

This clonotype has only a few counts. J is TRBJ2-7 and V is TRBV11-2, with D perhaps TRBD2 (5 bases). Trimming shortened V by 5 bases and J by 4 bases, and 15 bases separated the two germline ends. This CDR3 is built from 14 residues. Germline-derived CDR1 and CDR2 are SGHAT and FQNNGV. The CDR3 region has the DNA TGTGCCAGCAGCCCTCGGGGTAGGGATTACGAGCAGTACGTC. It is translated as CASSPRGRDYEQYV.

The rearrangement joins TRBV11-2 to TRBJ2-7; no definite D call. This CDR3 contains 14 residues. The germline V gene encodes CDR1 SGHAT and CDR2 FQNNGV. The V end was cut by 1 base, the J end by 4 bases, with 11 bases between. The chain's CDR3 is CASSLVAQVYEQYV. The CDR3 nucleotides are TGTGCCAGCAGCTTAGTCGCGCAGGTGTACGAGCAGTACGTC.

This clonotype was counted ten times or more. The CDR3 reads CASSLRGGPTDTQYF. The CDR3 nucleotides read TGTGCCAGCAGCCTCCGCGGGGGGCCCACAGATACGCAGTATTTT. The chain uses TRBV11-2 and TRBJ2-3; 8 positions agree with TRBD2. V was pared by 5 bases and J by 2 bases, with 6 bases of the junction left unmatched. The CDR3 runs to 15 residues. Per germline, CDR1 SGHAT and CDR2 FQNNGV.